This TCR beta chain is from a study of identical twins. Findings and limits, study-wide: Abundant cord blood beta clonotypes carried fewer insertions; memory repertoires showed none. Within monozygotic twins, out-of-frame TCR alpha sharing was underestimated by the models. Twins' surplus sharing was weaker for beta out-of-frame sequences.

The CDR3 runs to 13 residues. Germline V lookup: CDR1 SGDLS, CDR2 YYNGEE. The V and J ends lost 0 bases and 8 bases respectively, with 11 bases between them. This clonotype occurred a few times. No antigen is known for it. TCRdb reprocessed the 5' RACE reads with MiXCR, giving one entry per CDR3 protein. The profile shows some 1,600,000 distinct CDR3 sequences, less than 35% of them singletons. The chain recombines TRBV9 with TRBJ1-2; the D gene is possibly TRBD1 (5 bases). The sample taken for sequencing was cord blood. The receptor comes from a newborn girl in good health. Here the CDR3 reads CASSVVEGLGYTF. CDR3 in DNA: TGTGCCAGCAGCGTAGTTGAGGGGCTCGGCTACACCTTC.